The 20 T cell receptor beta chains given below trace back to one sample, sequenced in a study of T cell responses to AZD1222 COVID-19 vaccine (dated by TCRdb to about 2021). According to the study, the label for this sample's time point signals: baseline before first vaccination. Library prep was done by the immunoSEQ multiplex PCR assay. Sourced from immuneACCESS, this table was stored by TCRdb with only in-frame sequences that have V and J called. A share of the clones is absent; for the studies checked, an unresolved V gene accounts for under half, and the remainder has no known explanation. Counted in this sample were over 110,000 clones; about 90% of them appeared once. The top ten clonotypes cover just over 5.5% of the sample. Sequencing was performed on peripheral blood, taken on day 0 of AZD1222 vaccination. The receptors come from an adult in good health.

V usage is TRBV18 and J usage is TRBJ2-7; perhaps TRBD1 as D (6 bases). Trimming removed 6 bases at V and 0 bases at J, with 12 bases between. CDR3 length equals 14 residues. Germline-derived CDR1 and CDR2 are KGHSH and LQKENI. The CDR3 loop reads CASSVARGSYEQYF. CDR3 DNA: TGTGCCAGCTCGGTAGCCAGGGGCTCCTACGAGCAGTACTTC.

The gene calls are TRBV5-6 and TRBJ1-2; D is undetermined. CDR1 is SGHDT, CDR2 YYEEEE, per germline. The CDR3 is 13 amino acids. V was cut by 1 base and J by 2 bases, with 6 bases left in between. CDR3 nucleotide sequence: TGTGCCAGCAGCTTGATAGGGAACTATGGCTACACCTTC. This gives the protein CASSLIGNYGYTF.

J is TRBJ2-1 and V is TRBV4-1; D is unresolved. The CDR3 contains 16 residues. Trimming cost V 3 bases and J 9 bases, with 21 bases left between them. CDR1 MGHRA and CDR2 YSYEKL come from the germline V gene. This CDR3 is CASSHTPSPLSTEQFF. In DNA, the CDR3 is TGCGCCAGCAGCCACACTCCCTCCCCCTTGTCTACTGAGCAGTTCTTC.

The chain uses TRBV5-6 and TRBJ2-2; D perhaps matches TRBD2 (6 bases). The CDR3 sequence is 13 residues long. V was clipped by 5 bases and J by 5 bases, with 10 bases between them. Per germline, CDR1 SGHDT and CDR2 YYEEEE. This CDR3 reads CASSPRGTGELFF. The DNA of the CDR3 is TGTGCCAGCAGTCCCCGGGGGACCGGGGAGCTGTTTTTT.

V and J are TRBV7-2 and TRBJ2-7; 9 bases fit TRBD2. J gave up 2 bases and V 6 bases, and 5 bases lay outside the gene matches. The CDR3 spans 14 residues. Germline lookup yields CDR1 SGHTA and CDR2 FQGNSA. The CDR3 nucleotides are TGTGCCAGCAGACGGACTAGCGCTACCTACGAGCAGTACTTC. As protein: CASRRTSATYEQYF. Full variable domain (missing parts from reference TRBV7-2 and TRBJ2-7): GAGVSQSPSNKVTEKGKDVELRCDPISGHTALYWYRQSLGQGLEFLIYFQGNSAPDKSGLPSDRFSAERTGGSVSTLTIQRTQQEDSAVYLCASRRTSATYEQYFGPGTRLTVT.

The chain has TRBV7-9 and TRBJ2-2; 10 positions agree with TRBD1. The CDR3 runs 16 residues. V gave up 3 bases and J gave up 3 bases; unmatched junction bases: 4. CDR1 is SEHNR and CDR2 is FQNEAQ in the germline V gene (reference sequence). CDR3 bases: TGTGCCAGCAGCTTGCCGGGACAGGGGCACACCGGGGAGCTGTTTTTT. Its translation is CASSLPGQGHTGELFF.

The genes are TRBV9 and TRBJ2-7; 7 bases map to TRBD2. The CDR3 runs to 15 residues. Germline lookup yields CDR1 SGDLS and CDR2 YYNGEE. Trimming at V came to 0 bases and at J to 3 bases, leaving 6 bases not matched to a gene. The CDR3, as DNA: TGTGCCAGCAGCGTAGGGGCGGGAGTAGGCTACGAGCAGTACTTC. Protein: CASSVGAGVGYEQYF. Variable domain in full (rest from reference TRBV9 and TRBJ2-7): DSGVTQTPKHLITATGQRVTLRCSPRSGDLSVYWYQQSLDQGLQFLIQYYNGEERAKGNILERFSAQQFPDLHSELNLSSLELGDSALYFCASSVGAGVGYEQYFGPGTRLTVT.

This sequence joins TRBV5-1 and TRBJ1-4, with unresolved D. Germline lookup yields CDR1 SGHRS and CDR2 YFSETQ. The CDR3 length is 14 residues. V was pared by 7 bases and J by 5 bases, with 15 bases between. The CDR3 sequence: CASGWTGGNEKLFF. Written as DNA, the CDR3 is TGCGCCAGCGGATGGACTGGAGGGAATGAAAAACTGTTTTTT.

The V call is TRBV5-6, the J call TRBJ1-2; D not resolved. The germline CDR1 and CDR2 sequences are SGHDT and YYEEEE. The CDR3 totals 19 residues. Trimming stripped 5 bases from V and 5 bases from J, with 31 bases between. The CDR3 loop is CASRPQNSIRTNSEYGYTF. CDR3 nucleotides: TGTGCCAGCAGACCCCAGAACTCGATAAGGACCAATTCCGAATATGGCTACACCTTC. The full variable domain, with the rest looked up from reference TRBV5-6 and TRBJ1-2, is DAGVTQSPTHLIKTRGQQVTLRCSPKSGHDTVSWYQQALGQGPQFIFQYYEEEERQRGNFPDRFSGHQFPNYSSELNVNALLLGDSALYLCASRPQNSIRTNSEYGYTFGSGTRLTVV.

This rearrangement joins TRBV7-8 to TRBJ2-3; D remains ambiguous. Germline CDR1 reads SGHVS; CDR2 reads FQNEAQ. The V end was cut by 0 bases, the J end by 1 base, with 8 bases between. The CDR3 totals 15 residues. The CDR3 loop reads CASSLAHAGTDTQYF. The CDR3 region has the DNA TGTGCCAGCAGCTTAGCGCATGCAGGCACAGATACGCAGTATTTT.

This rearrangement joins TRBV6-6 to TRBJ2-7; D remains ambiguous. This CDR3 is built from 15 residues. CDR1 and CDR2 (germline): MNHNY, SVGAGI (reference sequence). Trimming stripped 6 bases from V and 0 bases from J, with 15 bases between. The CDR3 coding sequence is TGTGCCAGCAGGAGCGCTCGGACCTTCTCCTACGAGCAGTACTTC. This gives the protein CASRSARTFSYEQYF.

V usage is TRBV9 and J usage is TRBJ2-7; tentatively, D is TRBD1 (6 bases). The V gene lost 0 bases and the J gene lost 3 bases, with 7 bases spanning the gap. CDR1 and CDR2 (germline): SGDLS, YYNGEE. The CDR3 has 13 residues. CDR3 sequence reads: CASSVEDSYEQYF. Written as DNA, the CDR3 is TGTGCCAGCAGCGTAGAGGACAGCTACGAGCAGTACTTC. The whole variable domain, filled in from reference TRBV9 and TRBJ2-7, reads DSGVTQTPKHLITATGQRVTLRCSPRSGDLSVYWYQQSLDQGLQFLIQYYNGEERAKGNILERFSAQQFPDLHSELNLSSLELGDSALYFCASSVEDSYEQYFGPGTRLTVT.

The rearrangement joins TRBV24-1 to TRBJ2-1, with D perhaps TRBD2 (6 bases). V lost 4 bases to trimming and J lost 9 bases, with 15 bases between them. CDR1 KGHDR and CDR2 SFDVKD come from the germline V gene. This CDR3 contains 14 residues. DNA of the CDR3: TGTGCCACCAGTGACCCGACTAGTCCCACTGAGCAGTTCTTC. It is translated as CATSDPTSPTEQFF.

The chain joins TRBV6-4 to TRBJ1-2; TRBD1 matches 9 bases. V lost 4 bases and J lost 7; bases outside the gene matches: 1. The CDR3 consists of 12 residues. Germline V gives CDR1 MRHNA, CDR2 SNTAGT. CDR3 protein: CASSGTGVGYTF. CDR3 DNA sequence: TGTGCCAGCAGTGGGACAGGGGTTGGCTACACCTTC.

J is TRBJ2-1 and V is TRBV27; TRBD2 matches 8 bases. The V segment lost 6 bases and the J segment 0 bases; nucleotides outside the gene matches: 1. The V gene's germline CDR1 is MNHEY and CDR2 SMNVEV (reference sequence). The CDR3 runs to 14 residues. CDR3 nucleotides: TGTGCCAGCAGGAGCGGGAGCTCCTACAATGAGCAGTTCTTC. It codes for CASRSGSSYNEQFF.

V gene TRBV15 combines with J gene TRBJ2-1; 9 bases map to TRBD1. CDR1 and CDR2 from the germline V gene are LNHNV and YYDKDF (reference sequence). J lost 5 bases, V lost 2 bases, and 7 bases had no gene match. The CDR3 sequence is 16 residues long. CDR3 residues: CATSRPTGGFHNEQFF. The CDR3 DNA sequence: TGTGCCACCAGCAGACCTACAGGGGGCTTTCACAATGAGCAGTTCTTC.

The V gene is TRBV27, the J gene TRBJ2-6, with 7 bases identical to TRBD2. CDR1 and CDR2 from the germline V gene are MNHEY and SMNVEV (reference sequence). The CDR3 is made up of 17 amino acids. V shed 4 bases and J 2 bases; nucleotides not matched to a gene: 8. CDR3 nucleotides: TGTGCCAGCAGTTATGGTAGCGGGCCCCCTGGGGCCAACGTCCTGACTTTC. Amino acids: CASSYGSGPPGANVLTF.

This clone has more than one count but fewer than ten. The V call is TRBV27, the J call TRBJ2-1, with D unresolved. The length of the CDR3 is 16 residues. The germline V gene has CDR1 MNHEY and CDR2 SMNVEV (reference sequence). The V gene lost 6 bases and the J gene lost 0 bases, with 15 bases spanning the gap. The CDR3 here is CASSGRVSSSYNEQFF. The CDR3 coding sequence is TGTGCCAGCAGCGGACGTGTCTCAAGCTCCTACAATGAGCAGTTCTTC.

The chain is built from TRBV7-2 and TRBJ2-7; 14 bases map to TRBD2. The CDR3 has 18 residues. Germline-derived CDR1 and CDR2 are SGHTA and FQGNSA. V lost 4 bases to trimming and J lost 4 bases; unmatched junction nucleotides: 12. As DNA, the CDR3 is TGTGCCAGCAGCTACACCTCACATCGACTAGCGGGAGGGTACGAGCAGTACTTC. Protein product: CASSYTSHRLAGGYEQYF.

The CDR3 protein is CASSSDRPWKQYF. The CDR3 nucleotides read TGTGCCAGCAGCTCCGACAGGCCCTGGAAGCAGTACTTC. This sequence joins TRBV6-5 and TRBJ2-7, with TRBD1 as a possible D gene (6 bases). V shed 6 bases and J shed 8 bases, with 17 bases lying between them. This CDR3 has 13 residues. The germline gives CDR1 MNHEY, CDR2 SVGAGI.